The sequence of this T cell receptor beta chain was determined in a study of T cells in Graves' hyperthyroidism and ophthalmopathy. CDR3 size: 16 residues. Germline assignment: CDR1 SSHAT and CDR2 FNYEAQ (reference sequence). Worth noting for this clonotype: One end of the junction fails to match germline, which may point to a read error.

Absent ophthalmopathy progression within 18 months defined stable Graves' hyperthyroidism. The hyperthyroidism patients had all been newly diagnosed, and their disease duration was under 2 months. Their ages ranged from 18 to 65 years. What was amplified from RNA transcripts were TCR beta CDR3 regions. TCR CDR3 underwent first-round RT-PCR with the HTBI primer set. TCRdb processed the multiplex PCR reads anew with MiXCR; each CDR3 protein has one entry. The data contain around 620,000 distinct CDR3 sequences, 15% to 20% of them singletons. Material for sequencing was blood. The genes are TRBV7-7 and TRBJ2-1; TRBD2 agrees at 8 bases. The TCR comes from a woman in her 30s with Graves' hyperthyroidism. CDR3 DNA sequence: TGTGCTAGCAGCCCCGTCAGCGGGAGTCGGATCAATGAGCAGTTCTTC. This encodes CASSPVSGSRINEQFF.